A single sample is the source of the 26 T cell receptor beta chains below, sequenced in a study of cytomegalovirus exposure and HLA in healthy donors. The PCR employed 60 Vbeta primers together with 13 Jbeta primers. Sequencing used immunoSEQ multiplex PCR; TCRdb keeps in-frame clones, though not all of them. The table records 95,000 to 150,000 clones, approximately 65% of them present only once. Sample: PBMCs. The receptors were sampled from a man aged 18 to 29 in good health and CMV-seronegative.

This rearrangement joins TRBV9 to TRBJ2-5; TRBD2 agrees at 8 bases. With 2 bases clipped from V and 1 base from J, the junction kept 7 bases outside the gene matches. The CDR3 sequence is 16 residues long. CDR1 and CDR2 (germline): SGDLS, YYNGEE. CDR3: CASSVSVAGTQETQYF. The CDR3 DNA reads TGTGCCAGCAGCGTGTCTGTAGCGGGGACCCAAGAGACCCAGTACTTC.

The rearrangement links TRBV7-3 to TRBJ2-7; 7 nucleotides agree with TRBD2. After removal of 2 bases from V and 3 bases from J, the junction contained 7 bases not matched to a gene. The germline V gene encodes CDR1 SGHTA and CDR2 FQGTGA. This CDR3 spans 15 amino acids. The CDR3 protein is CASSLVPASGYEQYF. The CDR3 DNA is TGTGCCAGCAGCTTAGTTCCGGCTAGCGGCTACGAGCAGTACTTC.

The gene calls are TRBV6-5 and TRBJ2-5; TRBD1 matches 8 bases. Germline values: CDR1 MNHEY, CDR2 SVGAGI. This CDR3 region has 16 residues. After removal of 1 base from V and 3 bases from J, the junction contained 7 bases not matched to a gene. The CDR3 sequence: CASSYWAGGGKETQYF. CDR3 nucleotides: TGTGCCAGCAGTTACTGGGCAGGGGGCGGGAAAGAGACCCAGTACTTC.

V gene TRBV29-1 combines with J gene TRBJ1-1; possible D gene TRBD1, 6 bases. Germline V gene sequence: CDR1 SQVTM, CDR2 ANQGSEA. V lost 5 bases, J lost 1 base, and 8 bases lay in between. The length of the CDR3 is 12 residues. The CDR3 DNA reads TGCAGCGTTTCGACAGGGAACACTGAAGCTTTCTTT. This codes for CSVSTGNTEAFF.

This clone was seen only once. V usage is TRBV5-8 and J usage is TRBJ2-1; 7 nucleotides line up with TRBD2. The J segment lost 0 bases and the V segment lost 4 bases, leaving 4 bases of the junction unmatched. In germline, CDR1 is SGHTS, CDR2 YDEGEE. This CDR3 region has 15 residues. The CDR3 DNA follows: TGTGCCAGCAGCAGGGTAGCGGGCTCCTACAATGAGCAGTTCTTC. This gives the protein CASSRVAGSYNEQFF. Using reference TRBV5-8 and TRBJ2-1 for the parts outside the CDR3, the full variable domain is EAGVTQSPTHLIKTRGQQATLRCSPISGHTSVYWYQQALGLGLQFLLWYDEGEERNRGNFPPRFSGRQFPNYSSELNVNALELEDSALYLCASSRVAGSYNEQFFGPGTRLTVL.

The chain combines TRBV5-6 with TRBJ2-5, with 7 bases aligning to TRBD1. With V trimmed by 0 bases and J by 2 bases, 4 bases remained unmatched. Germline assignment: CDR1 SGHDT and CDR2 YYEEEE. The CDR3 spans 15 residues. CDR3 coding DNA: TGTGCCAGCAGCTTGGCCCAGGGGGTTCAAGAGACCCAGTACTTC. It is translated as CASSLAQGVQETQYF.

This sequence joins TRBV18 and TRBJ2-3; D unresolved. Germline V CDR1 and CDR2: KGHSH, LQKENI. The CDR3 spans 17 residues. The V and J ends lost 1 base and 0 bases respectively, with 14 bases between them. The CDR3 DNA reads TGTGCCAGCTCACCACTACTTTGGAGCAATAGCACAGATACGCAGTATTTT. This codes for CASSPLLWSNSTDTQYF.

The chain employs TRBV7-3 and TRBJ2-1; possible D gene TRBD2, 5 bases. Between the trimmed V and J ends, which lost 0 bases and 3 bases, there was a span of 6 bases. CDR3 length equals 14 residues. Per the germline V gene, CDR1 is SGHTA and CDR2 is FQGTGA. The CDR3 region has the DNA TGTGCCAGCAGCTTAACCGGGGTCTACAATGAGCAGTTCTTC. Its protein is CASSLTGVYNEQFF.

The V and J genes are TRBV6-5 and TRBJ2-7; 7 nucleotides line up with TRBD2. This CDR3 has 15 amino acids. Germline CDR1 and CDR2: MNHEY and SVGAGI. Trimming at V came to 2 bases and at J to 0 bases, leaving 4 bases not matched to a gene. The DNA of the CDR3 is TGTGCCAGCAGTTACACTAGCGCGAGCTCCTACGAGCAGTACTTC. Amino acids: CASSYTSASSYEQYF.

The rearrangement uses TRBV13 and TRBJ2-2; 10 bases are shared with TRBD1. CDR3 length equals 15 residues. V was clipped by 5 bases and J by 4 bases; unmatched bases: 4. The germline V gene has CDR1 PRHDT and CDR2 FYEKMQ (reference sequence). The CDR3 protein is CASSTGTGVTGELFF. The DNA for the CDR3 is TGTGCCAGCAGCACCGGGACAGGGGTCACCGGGGAGCTGTTTTTT.

This sequence joins TRBV25-1 and TRBJ2-1; 9 bases agree with TRBD2. V gave up 5 bases and J gave up 7 bases; unmatched junction bases: 9. Germline lookup yields CDR1 MGHDK and CDR2 SYGVNS. This CDR3 region has 15 residues. CDR3: CASSRSAGGENEQFF. The CDR3, as DNA: TGTGCCAGCAGTCGGTCGGCGGGAGGGGAAAATGAGCAGTTCTTC.

The chain combines TRBV2 with TRBJ1-2, with D possibly TRBD1 on 6 matching bases. The V and J ends lost 3 bases and 4 bases respectively, with 9 bases between them. The CDR3 sequence is 13 residues long. The V gene's germline CDR1 is SNHLY and CDR2 FYNNEI. The DNA for the CDR3 is TGTGCCAGCAGTGAGGGGGGGCCCTATGGCTACACCTTC. It codes for CASSEGGPYGYTF.

V and J are TRBV15 and TRBJ2-3; 12 bases fit TRBD2. Germline V gene data show CDR1 as LNHNV and CDR2 as YYDKDF (reference sequence). V was pared by 0 bases and J by 4 bases, with 2 bases of the junction left unmatched. The CDR3 has 16 amino acids. The CDR3 DNA reads TGTGCCACCAGCAGAGAGGGACTAGCGGGCTCAGATACGCAGTATTTT. Residues: CATSREGLAGSDTQYF. Drawing the rest from reference TRBV15 and TRBJ2-3, the complete variable domain is DAMVIQNPRYQVTQFGKPVTLSCSQTLNHNVMYWYQQKSSQAPKLLFHYYDKDFNNEADTPDNFQSRRPNTSFCFLDIRSPGLGDTAMYLCATSREGLAGSDTQYFGPGTRLTVL.

The J gene is TRBJ1-3, the V gene TRBV6-6, with D maybe TRBD1 (5 bases). This CDR3 is 16 amino acids long. V was clipped by 7 bases and J by 0 bases, with 16 bases between them. Germline loops: CDR1 MNHNY, CDR2 SVGAGI (reference sequence). CDR3 DNA: TGTGCCAGCAACCCTGACAGCCTAAGCTCTGGAAACACCATATATTTT. Its translation is CASNPDSLSSGNTIYF.

The gene calls are TRBV4-2 and TRBJ2-1; D might be TRBD2 (5 bases). CDR1 is LGHNA and CDR2 is YNFKEQ in the germline V gene. The CDR3 totals 17 residues. Trimming cost V 6 bases and J 0 bases, with 18 bases left between them. CDR3: CASSFTQAVLSYNEQFF. In nucleotides, the CDR3 is TGTGCCAGCAGTTTCACCCAAGCGGTGCTCTCCTACAATGAGCAGTTCTTC.

The rearrangement joins TRBV28 to TRBJ2-3; unclear D gene. Per the germline V gene, CDR1 is MDHEN and CDR2 is SYDVKM. The CDR3 covers 12 residues. The ends were cut back, 8 bases at V and 1 base at J, with 7 bases in the middle. In DNA form, the CDR3 reads TGTGCCAGCCCAGGTGGCACAGATACGCAGTATTTT. Its translation is CASPGGTDTQYF.

The chain couples TRBV6-5 to TRBJ2-1; 7 nucleotides line up with TRBD1. CDR3 length equals 15 residues. Germline V CDR1 and CDR2: MNHEY, SVGAGI. Losses at the gene ends were 6 bases for V and 6 bases for J; bases not matched to a gene: 11. CDR3 loop: CASSRHSGTVNEQFF. The CDR3 DNA follows: TGTGCCAGCAGCCGCCACTCCGGGACAGTCAATGAGCAGTTCTTC.

The chain recombines TRBV6-1 with TRBJ2-7; D gene uncertain. The ends were cut back, 6 bases at V and 2 bases at J, with 14 bases in the middle. Germline V lookup: CDR1 MNHNS, CDR2 SASEGT. The CDR3 extends over 14 amino acids. For the CDR3, the DNA is TGTGCCAGCAGGACCGGGTTTCGGGCCTACGAGCAGTACTTC. It specifies CASRTGFRAYEQYF.

In its sample, this clone was seen a few times. The V and J genes are TRBV18 and TRBJ1-2; D is perhaps TRBD1 (5 bases). The CDR3 is 13 amino acids. Per germline, CDR1 KGHSH and CDR2 LQKENI. The V end was cut by 0 bases, the J end by 10 bases, with 12 bases between. This CDR3 reads CASSPPSGSVYTF. In nucleotides, the CDR3 is TGTGCCAGCTCACCACCTTCAGGGTCAGTCTACACCTTC.

The chain links TRBV29-1 to TRBJ1-1, with D possibly matching TRBD1 (6 bases). CDR3 length: 14 amino acids. Trimming stripped 6 bases from V and 0 bases from J, with 14 bases between. The germline V gene encodes CDR1 SQVTM and CDR2 ANQGSEA. CDR3 loop: CSVIGAGVNTEAFF. DNA of the CDR3: TGCAGCGTCATAGGCGCAGGGGTGAACACTGAAGCTTTCTTT.

The chain uses TRBV7-3 and TRBJ2-3; tentatively, D is TRBD2 (6 bases). V dropped 5 bases and J dropped 8 bases, with 20 bases sitting between them. Germline CDR1 SGHTA, CDR2 FQGTGA. The CDR3 runs to 15 residues. The DNA of the CDR3 is TGTGCCAGCAGCCCCCATCTCGGCGGGGCTGGTACGCAGTATTTT. This encodes CASSPHLGGAGTQYF. Supplemented by reference TRBV7-3 and TRBJ2-3, the full variable domain reads GAGVSQTPSNKVTEKGKYVELRCDPISGHTALYWYRQSLGQGPEFLIYFQGTGAADDSGLPNDRFFAVRPEGSVSTLKIQRTERGDSAVYLCASSPHLGGAGTQYFGPGTRLTVL.

Only a few counts were recorded for this clone. The genes are TRBV7-9 and TRBJ2-3; D gene unclear. The germline V and J ends were trimmed by 5 bases and 5 bases, with 8 bases remaining between them. The CDR3 loop spans 12 amino acids. Germline V gene data show CDR1 as SEHNR and CDR2 as FQNEAQ (reference sequence). The CDR3 nucleotides are TGTGCCAGCAGCCCCTTAAAAGATACGCAGTATTTT. This sequence encodes CASSPLKDTQYF.

There are a few counts of this clone. The chain has TRBV6-5 and TRBJ1-4; D might be TRBD1 (6 bases). Germline-derived CDR1 and CDR2 are MNHEY and SVGAGI. This CDR3 has 14 amino acids. Deletions cut 7 bases from V and 0 bases from J, with 9 bases between. The CDR3 bases are TGTGCCAGCACGGACAGCGCAACTAATGAAAAACTGTTTTTT. It specifies CASTDSATNEKLFF.

This clone occurred a few times. The rearrangement joins TRBV10-3 to TRBJ2-7; the D gene is possibly TRBD1 (6 bases). The germline V and J ends were trimmed by 0 bases and 4 bases, with 16 bases remaining between them. The CDR3 spans 16 residues. CDR1 and CDR2 (germline): ENHRY, SYGVKD. The CDR3 nucleotides are TGTGCCATCAGTGAGTCGATCGGCCAGGGGCAATACGAGCAGTACTTC. Amino acids: CAISESIGQGQYEQYF.

The V and J genes are TRBV29-1 and TRBJ2-3; weak D call: TRBD2 (6 bases). V lost 4 bases and J lost 4, with 15 bases in between. Per the germline V gene, CDR1 is SQVTM and CDR2 is ANQGSEA. CDR3 length equals 14 residues. The CDR3 DNA reads TGCAGCGTTGGAAGACGGCTAGCGTCAGATACGCAGTATTTT. Translation: CSVGRRLASDTQYF.

This clone was counted once. J is TRBJ1-5 and V is TRBV29-1; D gene ambiguous. Germline CDR1 is SQVTM and CDR2 is ANQGSEA. The CDR3 totals 12 residues. DNA of the CDR3: TGCAGTGTCGGGAGCAGTAATCAGCCCCAGCATTTT. This gives the protein CSVGSSNQPQHF.